This T cell receptor (beta chain) was captured by sequencing in a study of T-cell memory formation after mild COVID-19. About the study: TCR clusters were mostly donor specific.

Findings of the study overall: The finding that pre-infection memory included some responding clones suggested that cross-reactive memory joined.

This clonotype has a handful of counts. Its specificity is not known. V was trimmed by 4 bases and J by 4 bases, leaving 16 bases between them. The CDR3 covers 15 residues. In germline, CDR1 is SGHAT, CDR2 FQNNGV. MiXCR was run by TCRdb on the 5' RACE reads, yielding one entry per CDR3 protein. The top ten hold approximately 5.2% of the sample, which has roughly 130,000 distinct CDR3 sequences, approximately 15% seen once. The origin of this receptor is a man between 18 and 35 years old who had mild COVID-19 (a few samples of this study predate the infection). Cell type and time point are not known. The rearrangement links TRBV11-2 to TRBJ2-5; TRBD2 might be the D (5 bases). The sample consisted of PBMCs or a T cell subset sorted from them (not recorded which). As DNA, the CDR3 is TGTGCCAGCAGCTCAAATCCGGGGAAAGGAGAGACCCAGTACTTC. This encodes CASSSNPGKGETQYF.